Listed below are T cell receptor beta chains from one sample, sequenced in a study of spatial heterogeneity in lung cancer. A single record per CDR3 protein comes from TCRdb applying MiXCR to the 5' RACE reads. The sample lists about 110,000 distinct CDR3 sequences; 10% to 14% were seen once. The material was PBMCs, obtained at follow-up. The receptor set was obtained from a female donor with early-stage non-small cell lung cancer. Each CDR3 is given with its conserved first and last residue.

J,V,CDR3
TRBJ2-3,TRBV5-1,CASSSPSGTQYF
TRBJ2-5,TRBV28,CASKVGDRETQYF
TRBJ2-7,TRBV2,CASREEQGQTYEQYF
TRBJ2-3,TRBV28,CASSFLSGTDTQYF
TRBJ2-1,TRBV24-1,CATSAYNEQFF
TRBJ1-4,TRBV19,CASTRQVRGVEKLFF
TRBJ1-1,TRBV11-3,CASSWTPNTEAFF
TRBJ2-7,TRBV4-2,CASSQDSLGQLQEQYF
TRBJ2-1,TRBV7-2,CASSLVLSGEPYNEQFF
TRBJ1-1,TRBV4-1,CASSQVLGGNTEAFF
TRBJ2-3,TRBV19,CASSIGQSDTQYF
TRBJ2-3,TRBV10-1,CASRFPDPIATQYF
TRBJ2-1,TRBV7-2,CASSQNGGRAWFF
TRBJ2-3,TRBV7-3,CASSLRGGMDTQYF
TRBJ2-1,TRBV11-1,CASSLGSGRSYYEQFF
TRBJ2-1,TRBV6-6,CASRSTGGSYNEQFF
TRBJ2-1,TRBV28,CASSLERTQSYNEQFF
TRBJ2-3,TRBV7-2,CASSLVLGRSGRASDTQYF
TRBJ2-7,TRBV20-1,CSARGRTSGFEQYF
TRBJ2-3,TRBV24-1,CATSDRGYDATDTQYF
TRBJ1-2,TRBV27,CASSLKSGLGYTF
TRBJ2-3,TRBV29-1,CSVAPDNRPTDTQYF
TRBJ2-1,TRBV29-1,CSVRILGNEQFF
TRBJ2-4,TRBV18,CASSPPGGTGGNIQYF
TRBJ2-3,TRBV4-3,CASSPSYRDTQYF
TRBJ1-2,TRBV7-2,CASSPPWAVRGYGYTF
TRBJ2-5,TRBV3-1,CASSRGPQETQYF
TRBJ2-1,TRBV28,CASSLQGMRNEQFF
TRBJ1-2,TRBV21-1,CASSKALLGNKANYGYTF
TRBJ1-1,TRBV29-1,CSVVWQPNTEAFF
TRBJ2-7,TRBV15,CATSRDISGYEQYF
TRBJ1-5,TRBV6-5,CASSTRGPNQPQHF
TRBJ2-7,TRBV20-1,CSARSFAGGPYEQYF
TRBJ1-5,TRBV29-1,CSVTQGDQPQHF
TRBJ2-3,TRBV5-4,CASSFSSGSTDTQYF
TRBJ2-4,TRBV29-1,CSVEAALAKNIQYF
TRBJ2-3,TRBV27,CASSSDSTDTQYF
TRBJ1-5,TRBV6-2/TRBV6-3,CATSRGGLNWPQHF
TRBJ2-2,TRBV24-1,CATSDSGRYTGELFF
TRBJ1-2,TRBV9,CASSVPNTGGYTF
TRBJ2-2,TRBV5-4,CASSTGERSTGELFF
TRBJ1-2,TRBV12-3/TRBV12-4,CASSLQERNYGYTF
TRBJ2-1,TRBV19,CASRISLDYNEQFF